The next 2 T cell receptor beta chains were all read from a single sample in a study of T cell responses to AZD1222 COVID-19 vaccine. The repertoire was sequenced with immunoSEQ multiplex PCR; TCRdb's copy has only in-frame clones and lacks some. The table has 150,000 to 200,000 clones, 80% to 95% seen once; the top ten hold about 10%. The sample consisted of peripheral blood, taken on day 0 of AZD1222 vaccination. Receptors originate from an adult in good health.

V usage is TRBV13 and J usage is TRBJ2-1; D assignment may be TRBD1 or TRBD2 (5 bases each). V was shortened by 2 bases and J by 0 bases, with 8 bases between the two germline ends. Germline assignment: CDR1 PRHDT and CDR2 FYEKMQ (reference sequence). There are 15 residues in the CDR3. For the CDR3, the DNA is TGTGCCAGCAGCTTATGGGGGACCTCCTACAATGAGCAGTTCTTC. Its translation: CASSLWGTSYNEQFF. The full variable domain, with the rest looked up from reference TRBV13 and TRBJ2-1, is AAGVIQSPRHLIKEKRETATLKCYPIPRHDTVYWYQQGPGQDPQFLISFYEKMQSDKGSIPDRFSAQQFSDYHSELNMSSLELGDSALYFCASSLWGTSYNEQFFGPGTRLTVL.

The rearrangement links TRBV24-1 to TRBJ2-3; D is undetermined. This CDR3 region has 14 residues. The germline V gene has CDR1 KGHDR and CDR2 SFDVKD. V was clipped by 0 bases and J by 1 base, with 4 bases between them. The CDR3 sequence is CATSDLAGTDTQYF. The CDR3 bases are TGTGCCACCAGTGATTTGGCGGGCACAGATACGCAGTATTTT.